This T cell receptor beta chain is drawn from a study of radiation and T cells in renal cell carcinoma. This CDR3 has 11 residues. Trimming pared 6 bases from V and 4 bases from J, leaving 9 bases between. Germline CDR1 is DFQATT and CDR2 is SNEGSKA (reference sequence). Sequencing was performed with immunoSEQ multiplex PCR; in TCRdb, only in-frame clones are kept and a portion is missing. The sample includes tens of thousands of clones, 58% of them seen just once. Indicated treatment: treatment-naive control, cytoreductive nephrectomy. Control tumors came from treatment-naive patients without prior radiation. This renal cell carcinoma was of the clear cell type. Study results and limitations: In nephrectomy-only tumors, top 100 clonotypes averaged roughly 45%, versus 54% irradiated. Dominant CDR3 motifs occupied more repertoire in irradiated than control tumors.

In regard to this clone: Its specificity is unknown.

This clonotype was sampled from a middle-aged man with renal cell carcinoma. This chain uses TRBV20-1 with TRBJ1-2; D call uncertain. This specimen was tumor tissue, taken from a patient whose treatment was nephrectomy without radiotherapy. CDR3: CSAPRSYGYTF. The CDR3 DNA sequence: TGCAGTGCCCCGAGGAGCTATGGCTACACCTTC.